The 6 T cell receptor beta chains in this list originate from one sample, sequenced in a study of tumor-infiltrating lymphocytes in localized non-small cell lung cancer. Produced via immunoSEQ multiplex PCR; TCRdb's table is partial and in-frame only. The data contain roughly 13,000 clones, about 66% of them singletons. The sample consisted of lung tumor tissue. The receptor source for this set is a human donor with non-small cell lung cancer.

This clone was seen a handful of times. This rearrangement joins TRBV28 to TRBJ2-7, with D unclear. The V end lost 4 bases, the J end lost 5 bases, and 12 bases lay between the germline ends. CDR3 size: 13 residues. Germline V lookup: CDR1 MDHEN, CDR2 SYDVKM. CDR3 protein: CASSYPGSDEQYF. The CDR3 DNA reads TGTGCCAGCAGTTACCCGGGCAGCGACGAGCAGTACTTC. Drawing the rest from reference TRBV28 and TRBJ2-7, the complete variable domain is DVKVTQSSRYLVKRTGEKVFLECVQDMDHENMFWYRQDPGLGLRLIYFSYDVKMKEKGDIPEGYSVSREKKERFSLILESASTNQTSMYLCASSYPGSDEQYFGPGTRLTVT.

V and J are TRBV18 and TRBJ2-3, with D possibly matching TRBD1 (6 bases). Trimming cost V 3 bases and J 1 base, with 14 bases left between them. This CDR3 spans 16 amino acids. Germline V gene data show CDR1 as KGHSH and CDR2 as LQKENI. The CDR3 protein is CASSPSTGTGTDTQYF. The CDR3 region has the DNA TGTGCCAGCTCACCGTCGACAGGAACAGGCACAGATACGCAGTATTTT.

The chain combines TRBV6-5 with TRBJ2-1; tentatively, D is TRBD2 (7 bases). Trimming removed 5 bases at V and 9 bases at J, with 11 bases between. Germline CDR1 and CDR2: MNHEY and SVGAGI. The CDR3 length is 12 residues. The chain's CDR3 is CASSRRGLEQFF. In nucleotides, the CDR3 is TGTGCCAGCAGTCGGCGGGGGCTTGAGCAGTTCTTC.

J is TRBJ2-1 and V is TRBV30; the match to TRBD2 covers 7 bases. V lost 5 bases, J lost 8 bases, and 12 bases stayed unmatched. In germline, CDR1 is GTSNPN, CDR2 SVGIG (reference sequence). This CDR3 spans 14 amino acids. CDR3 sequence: CAWARRGGWDEQFF. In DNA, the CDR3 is TGTGCCTGGGCCCGTCGCGGGGGTTGGGATGAGCAGTTCTTC.

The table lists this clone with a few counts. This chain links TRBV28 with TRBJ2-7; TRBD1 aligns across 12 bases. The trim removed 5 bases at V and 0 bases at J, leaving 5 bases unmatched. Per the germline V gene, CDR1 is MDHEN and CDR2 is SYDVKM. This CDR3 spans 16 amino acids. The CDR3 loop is CASSPSGQGASYEQYF. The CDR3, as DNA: TGTGCCAGCAGTCCGTCGGGACAGGGGGCCTCCTACGAGCAGTACTTC. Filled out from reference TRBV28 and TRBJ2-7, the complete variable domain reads DVKVTQSSRYLVKRTGEKVFLECVQDMDHENMFWYRQDPGLGLRLIYFSYDVKMKEKGDIPEGYSVSREKKERFSLILESASTNQTSMYLCASSPSGQGASYEQYFGPGTRLTVT.

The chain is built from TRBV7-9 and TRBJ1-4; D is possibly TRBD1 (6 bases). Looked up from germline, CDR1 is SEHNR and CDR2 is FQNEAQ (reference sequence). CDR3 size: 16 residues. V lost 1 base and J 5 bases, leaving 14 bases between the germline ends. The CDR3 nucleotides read TGTGCCAGCAGCTTAGTTTCCGGACAGAAAAATGAAAAACTGTTTTTT. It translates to CASSLVSGQKNEKLFF.